Each of the 28 T cell receptor beta chains below was sequenced from the same sample in a study of T cell clonotyping in hematopoietic cell transplantation. Sequencing was performed with immunoSEQ multiplex PCR; in TCRdb, only in-frame clones are kept and a portion is missing. Among about 27,000 clones listed, about 94% were seen once. The sample consisted of peripheral blood mononuclear cells. These receptors came from a man in his fifties or sixties in good health. Some clones in this sample may be carry-over from other donors' samples.

The V call is TRBV6-1, the J call TRBJ1-2; D remains ambiguous. Trimming cost V 1 base and J 8 bases, with 11 bases left between them. Germline CDR1 MNHNS, CDR2 SASEGT. The CDR3 runs to 13 residues. CDR3 loop: CASSEESGSGYTF. CDR3 bases: TGTGCCAGCAGTGAAGAGTCGGGGTCGGGCTACACCTTC.

The V call is TRBV6-1, the J call TRBJ1-6; D gene unclear. V gave up 6 bases and J gave up 7 bases, with 13 bases separating them. The germline V gene has CDR1 MNHNS and CDR2 SASEGT. This CDR3 spans 14 amino acids. The CDR3 loop is CASRSERVNSPLHF. CDR3 nucleotide sequence: TGTGCCAGCAGGTCTGAGAGGGTCAATTCACCCCTCCACTTT.

On this clone: Other DNA sequences from this sample encode an identical CDR3 as well. The rearrangement uses TRBV30 and TRBJ1-5; TRBD1 agrees at 7 bases. The CDR3 totals 13 residues. Germline trimming cut 0 bases from V and 6 bases from J; bases unmatched to any gene: 2. In germline, CDR1 is GTSNPN, CDR2 SVGIG (reference sequence). The CDR3 DNA reads TGTGCCTGGAGTGTGCAGGGGGGTCAGCCCCAGCATTTT. Residues: CAWSVQGGQPQHF.

The rearrangement links TRBV28 to TRBJ1-1; 7 bases align to TRBD1. There are 15 residues in the CDR3. The V gene end was trimmed by 4 bases and the J gene end by 1 base; junction bases not matched to a gene: 6. Germline V gene data show CDR1 as MDHEN and CDR2 as SYDVKM. The CDR3: CASSWGTARNTEAFF. For the CDR3, the DNA is TGTGCCAGCAGTTGGGGGACAGCAAGGAACACTGAAGCTTTCTTT.

This sequence joins TRBV5-1 and TRBJ2-7; 10 bases align to TRBD1. The CDR3 loop spans 15 amino acids. Per the germline V gene, CDR1 is SGHRS and CDR2 is YFSETQ. The V segment lost 5 bases and the J segment 4 bases; nucleotides outside the gene matches: 9. CDR3 loop: CASRLLDRGQYEQYF. The CDR3, as DNA: TGCGCCAGCAGATTACTCGACAGGGGGCAGTACGAGCAGTACTTC.

The chain combines TRBV7-2 with TRBJ1-2; 8 nucleotides match TRBD1. This CDR3 has 14 residues. The V segment lost 5 bases and the J segment 10 bases; nucleotides outside the gene matches: 12. CDR1 and CDR2 (germline): SGHTA, FQGNSA. CDR3 nucleotides: TGTGCCAGCAGCGTGGGGACAGGTCGTCGAGACTACACCTTC. This codes for CASSVGTGRRDYTF.

The chain recombines TRBV5-1 with TRBJ2-5; D gene uncertain. The CDR3 contains 14 residues. V was pared by 0 bases and J by 1 base, with 7 bases between. The V gene's germline CDR1 is SGHRS and CDR2 YFSETQ. CDR3 DNA sequence: TGCGCCAGCAGCTTGGCCGTCAGCCAAGAGACCCAGTACTTC. As protein: CASSLAVSQETQYF.

The chain recombines TRBV28 with TRBJ2-7; perhaps TRBD1 as D (6 bases). V lost 5 bases and J lost 2, with 10 bases in between. This CDR3 is 13 amino acids long. The germline V gene encodes CDR1 MDHEN and CDR2 SYDVKM. The CDR3 protein is CASSSGQTYEQYF. CDR3 in DNA: TGTGCCAGCAGTAGTGGACAGACCTACGAGCAGTACTTC.

The rearrangement joins TRBV5-1 to TRBJ2-2; no firm D call. In germline, CDR1 is SGHRS, CDR2 YFSETQ. V lost 2 bases and J 1 base, leaving 3 bases between the germline ends. The CDR3 has 13 residues. The CDR3 loop reads CASSFGNTGELFF. The CDR3 nucleotides read TGCGCCAGCAGCTTCGGGAACACCGGGGAGCTGTTTTTT.

Only a few counts were recorded for this clone. In DNA, the CDR3 is TGTGCCAGCAGTTCGACAGAGACCCAAGAGACCCAGTACTTC. This sequence encodes CASSSTETQETQYF. This chain connects TRBV2 to TRBJ2-5; possibly TRBD1 for D (5 bases). Germline CDR1 reads SNHLY; CDR2 reads FYNNEI. The V end lost 5 bases, the J end lost 1 base, and 11 bases lay between the germline ends. There are 14 residues in the CDR3.

This chain links TRBV9 with TRBJ1-1, with D hard to call. This CDR3 is built from 15 residues. CDR1 is SGDLS, CDR2 YYNGEE, per germline. V was shortened by 3 bases and J by 5 bases, with 17 bases between the two germline ends. The CDR3 sequence: CASSAQGGGGTEAFF. CDR3 in DNA: TGTGCCAGCAGCGCCCAAGGAGGTGGAGGGACTGAAGCTTTCTTT.

This clone was counted a single time. V usage is TRBV6-5 and J usage is TRBJ1-1, with no clear D. In germline, CDR1 is MNHEY, CDR2 SVGAGI. CDR3 length equals 12 residues. V was shortened by 6 bases and J by 6 bases, with 11 bases between the two germline ends. Here the CDR3 DNA reads TGTGCCAGCAGAGAAGGCAAGGCTGAAGCTTTCTTT. Translating it yields CASREGKAEAFF.

This chain connects TRBV4-1 to TRBJ1-5; unclear D gene. CDR1 and CDR2 from the germline V gene are MGHRA and YSYEKL. The CDR3 totals 20 residues. V was trimmed by 1 base and J by 1 base, leaving 23 bases between them. The CDR3 sequence: CASSQGILSRRSISNQPQHF. In nucleotides, the CDR3 is TGCGCCAGCAGCCAAGGGATCTTGTCTAGGAGGAGTATAAGCAATCAGCCCCAGCATTTT.

V gene TRBV9 combines with J gene TRBJ1-1, with D unclear. The CDR3 sequence is 14 residues long. Trimming cost V 0 bases and J 5 bases, with 11 bases left between them. Germline CDR1 is SGDLS and CDR2 is YYNGEE. The CDR3 nucleotides read TGTGCCAGCAGCGTAGGAGGAATTGGGACTGAAGCTTTCTTT. Amino acid sequence: CASSVGGIGTEAFF.

As regards this clone: The germline gene is not matched at one end of the junction; a read error may be the cause. V and J are TRBV2 and TRBJ1-2; a weak D match, TRBD1 (5 bases). The germline CDR1 and CDR2 sequences are SNHLY and FYNNEI. The CDR3 spans 12 residues. This CDR3 reads CASREGVGGYTF. In DNA form, the CDR3 reads TGTGCCAGCAGGGAAGGGGTGGGGGGCTACACCTTC.

The CDR3 DNA reads TGCGCCAGCAGCTTGGGACAGTCATACAAGGCCCTCCACTTT. Protein sequence: CASSLGQSYKALHF. The chain carries TRBV5-1 and TRBJ1-6; tentatively, D is TRBD1 (5 bases). Trimming cost V 0 bases and J 14 bases, with 15 bases left between them. This CDR3 region has 14 residues. Germline V gene lookup returns CDR1 SGHRS and CDR2 YFSETQ.

This clone was counted only a few times. This chain connects TRBV27 to TRBJ1-2; no clear D gene. CDR3 length equals 13 residues. Trimming cost V 6 bases and J 3 bases, with 11 bases left between them. Per the germline V gene, CDR1 is MNHEY and CDR2 is SMNVEV (reference sequence). CDR3 DNA: TGTGCCAGCAGAAGAAACGTTGACTATGGCTACACCTTC. Its protein product is CASRRNVDYGYTF.

The chain recombines TRBV7-2 with TRBJ2-7, with D perhaps TRBD2 (7 bases). The CDR3 contains 16 residues. Trimming left V 0 bases short and J 4 bases short, with 16 bases between. CDR1 SGHTA and CDR2 FQGNSA come from the germline V gene. Here the CDR3 reads CASSLARGGRAYEQYF. The CDR3, as DNA: TGTGCCAGCAGCTTAGCAAGGGGGGGACGTGCGTACGAGCAGTACTTC. Filled out from reference TRBV7-2 and TRBJ2-7, the complete variable domain reads GAGVSQSPSNKVTEKGKDVELRCDPISGHTALYWYRQSLGQGLEFLIYFQGNSAPDKSGLPSDRFSAERTGGSVSTLTIQRTQQEDSAVYLCASSLARGGRAYEQYFGPGTRLTVT.

The chain has TRBV7-3 and TRBJ2-6; no definite D call. The CDR3 has 16 amino acids. Germline V gene sequence: CDR1 SGHTA, CDR2 FQGTGA. The V and J ends lost 4 bases and 4 bases respectively, with 14 bases between them. The CDR3 DNA follows: TGTGCCAGCAGCTCACATGGATTATCAGGGGCCAACGTCCTGACTTTC. Translating it yields CASSSHGLSGANVLTF.

The chain is built from TRBV14 and TRBJ2-2; tentatively, D is TRBD2 (7 bases). Trimming took off 8 bases at V and 6 bases at J, with 19 bases between the two ends. Germline CDR1 and CDR2: SGHDN and FVKESK. There are 15 residues in the CDR3. The CDR3 sequence: CASPGRGKVAGELFF. The CDR3, as DNA: TGTGCCAGCCCGGGGAGGGGGAAAGTCGCCGGGGAGCTGTTTTTT.

The J gene is TRBJ1-2, the V gene TRBV4-3, with D possibly TRBD1 on 6 matching bases. Between the trimmed V and J ends, which lost 0 bases and 7 bases, there was a span of 9 bases. CDR3 length equals 13 residues. In germline, CDR1 is LGHNA, CDR2 YSLEER. The chain's CDR3 is CASSQDGTTGYTF. The CDR3 nucleotides are TGCGCCAGCAGCCAAGATGGGACAACTGGCTACACCTTC.

The rearrangement links TRBV4-3 to TRBJ2-6; a possible D gene is TRBD2 (5 bases). The CDR3 covers 16 residues. The V end lost 1 base, the J end lost 1 base, and 8 bases lay between the germline ends. Germline-derived CDR1 and CDR2 are LGHNA and YSLEER. CDR3 nucleotide sequence: TGCGCCAGCAGCCAAGCAGAGGGTTCTGGGGCCAACGTCCTGACTTTC. As protein: CASSQAEGSGANVLTF.

The rearrangement links TRBV2 to TRBJ2-7; tentative D call: TRBD2 (6 bases). Germline V lookup: CDR1 SNHLY, CDR2 FYNNEI. CDR3 size: 13 residues. Trimming pared 4 bases from V and 6 bases from J, leaving 13 bases between. Here the CDR3 reads CASSGRGRGEQYF. In DNA, the CDR3 is TGTGCCAGCAGTGGGAGGGGTAGGGGCGAGCAGTACTTC.

The V call is TRBV4-1, the J call TRBJ2-1; 7 nucleotides align to TRBD1. The CDR3 runs 18 residues. CDR1 is MGHRA, CDR2 YSYEKL, per germline. The V gene end was trimmed by 2 bases and the J gene end by 3 bases; junction bases not matched to a gene: 13. The CDR3 region has the DNA TGCGCCAGCAGCCAAAAGGGGATGGATGACAGGGTCTACAATGAGCAGTTCTTC. Protein: CASSQKGMDDRVYNEQFF.

The V gene is TRBV6-5, the J gene TRBJ1-5; D gene uncertain. Germline CDR1 MNHEY, CDR2 SVGAGI. The CDR3 is 12 residues long. V lost 4 bases and J 9 bases, leaving 10 bases between the germline ends. DNA for the CDR3: TGTGCCAGCAGTTCCCTGGGCGGGCCCCAGCATTTT. Encoded protein: CASSSLGGPQHF.

The chain employs TRBV19 and TRBJ1-2, with D perhaps TRBD1 (5 bases). Trimming removed 3 bases from V and 8 bases from J, with 13 bases in between. Germline CDR1 reads LNHDA; CDR2 reads SQIVND (reference sequence). This CDR3 is 13 amino acids long. DNA for the CDR3: TGTGCCAGTAGTATGGGCCAGGGAGACGGCTACACCTTC. Translation: CASSMGQGDGYTF.

This sequence joins TRBV7-2 and TRBJ1-5; D possibly corresponds to TRBD1 (6 bases). CDR1 is SGHTA and CDR2 is FQGNSA in the germline V gene. This CDR3 has 14 amino acids. The V end was cut by 5 bases, the J end by 6 bases, with 14 bases between. As DNA, the CDR3 is TGTGCCAGCAGCCCAGTTATAGGGGGTCAGCCCCAGCATTTT. Translation gives CASSPVIGGQPQHF.

As DNA, the CDR3 is TGCGCCAGCAGCCCGTGGACAGGTTCGGTACGATTCTATAATTCACCCCTCCACTTT. Its translation is CASSPWTGSVRFYNSPLHF. The gene calls are TRBV4-1 and TRBJ1-6, with 7 bases fitting TRBD1. CDR1 and CDR2 (germline): MGHRA, YSYEKL. The CDR3 spans 19 residues. The ends lost 4 bases at V and 3 bases at J; junction bases unmatched: 15.